This T cell receptor (beta chain) was recorded in a study of cytomegalovirus exposure and HLA in healthy donors. Vbeta (60) and Jbeta (13) primers were used in the PCR. Methods used by the authors: In a later analysis, approximately 80 million unique TCR beta chains included roughly 11 million shared by two or more donors. Using immunoSEQ multiplex PCR, the repertoire was profiled, and TCRdb retains in-frame clones only, with some absent. That table gives V, J and clone size, and the DNA gave D and trimming. Counted here are over 95,000 clones, 76% occurring once; the ten biggest clones make up around 12%. At sampling all donors were nominally healthy, likely with unrecorded immune exposures. Study-level findings and limits: Cytomegalovirus status was reportedly diagnosed by the classifier with high specificity and sensitivity.

V was clipped by 5 bases and J by 3 bases, with 14 bases between them. From germline, CDR1 is SGHDT and CDR2 YYEEEE. This CDR3 region has 14 residues. With regard to this clone: Its target is not known.

Sequences were obtained from PBMCs. The chain recombines TRBV5-6 with TRBJ1-1; tentative D call: TRBD1 (6 bases). The sequence derives from a woman in her 40s in good health and CMV-seropositive. For the CDR3, the DNA is TGTGCCAGCAGACTCACAGGGTGGGACACTGAAGCTTTCTTT. Amino acids: CASRLTGWDTEAFF.